This TCR beta chain was retrieved from a study of T cells after yellow fever vaccination. The study, taken as a whole, reports: Vaccine-responding clonotypes were almost all undetectable in sorted memory subsets on day 0. CD4 and CD8 compartments shared a small share of clonotypes.

Production of TCR cDNA was by 5'RACE template switching, which also added a universal primer site and UMIs. TCRdb reanalysed the 5' RACE reads using MiXCR and keeps one entry per CDR3 protein. In the table there are 25,000 to 30,000 distinct CDR3 sequences, approximately 4.2% of which are singletons. This clonotype was recorded at least ten times. Germline V gene data show CDR1 as SQVTM and CDR2 as ANQGSEA. The germline V and J ends were trimmed by 4 bases and 0 bases, with 6 bases remaining between them. This CDR3 has 12 amino acids. The sequenced sample was PBMCs, either bulk or a sorted T-cell subset (CD4+, CD8+, memory, or dextramer-sorted; not recorded which), obtained on the day of the yellow fever booster vaccination. The sequence was obtained from a man aged 18 to 29 who received the YFV17D yellow fever vaccine. The rearrangement uses TRBV29-1 and TRBJ1-1; D ambiguous. CDR3 sequence reads: CSVGSMNTEAFF. The CDR3 bases are TGCAGCGTTGGGAGCATGAACACTGAAGCTTTCTTT. Combining the CDR3 with reference TRBV29-1 and TRBJ1-1 gives the whole variable domain SAVISQKPSRDICQRGTSLTIQCQVDSQVTMMFWYRQQPGQSLTLIATANQGSEATYESGFVIDKFPISRPNLTFSTLTVSNMSPEDSSIYLCSVGSMNTEAFFGQGTRLTVV.